This T cell receptor beta chain was recorded in a study of blood T cell repertoires in COVID-19. The wider study: Samples representing acute and convalescent COVID-19 were sourced from the United States, Italy and Spain. PBMCs, B-cell-depleted T cells, or T cells were the source of the cDNA or gDNA that made up the material.

The CDR3 loop spans 17 amino acids. The germline CDR1 and CDR2 sequences are MDHEN and SYDVKM. Trimming pared 6 bases from V and 3 bases from J, leaving 21 bases between. Sequencing was performed with immunoSEQ multiplex PCR; in TCRdb, only in-frame clones are kept and a portion is missing. The table includes approximately 270,000 clones, about nine tenths detected once. Participant age was roughly 18 to 90 years, and participants resided in fewer than 25 US areas. The material sequenced was PBMCs or T cells enriched from blood (not recorded which). The chain employs TRBV28 and TRBJ1-5; D is uncertain. The TCR comes from a human donor in a cohort exposed to, infected with or recovered from COVID-19 (not recorded which). The donor label of this sample is uncertain. The CDR3, as DNA: TGTGCCAGCAGCCCAATGGTCGGGGAGGTTGACAATCAGCCCCAGCATTTT. This gives the protein CASSPMVGEVDNQPQHF. The complete variable domain, with remaining parts taken from reference TRBV28 and TRBJ1-5, reads DVKVTQSSRYLVKRTGEKVFLECVQDMDHENMFWYRQDPGLGLRLIYFSYDVKMKEKGDIPEGYSVSREKKERFSLILESASTNQTSMYLCASSPMVGEVDNQPQHFGDGTRLSIL.